This T cell receptor (beta chain) derives from a study of blood T cells in healthy people across ages. Sample donors were healthy Caucasian individuals that came from Russia, aged roughly 6 to 100. PBMCs were isolated at a quantity of at least 7 million per sample. Primers used in a second PCR of about 7 to 12 cycles were a sample-barcoded 5' primer and a J-beta primer mix. MiXCR, applied by TCRdb to the 5' RACE reads, yields one record per CDR3 protein. In the table there are hundreds of thousands of distinct CDR3 sequences, about 28% of which are singletons. The CDR3 contains 15 residues. Trimming took off 3 bases at V and 2 bases at J, with 14 bases between the two ends. The germline CDR1 and CDR2 sequences are SGHRS and YFSETQ. The same sample was also used in a study of T cells of mothers and their children. According to that study: Every microgram of extracted RNA entered cDNA synthesis, approximately 1.5 ug per 15 ul.

The sequence was collected from a boy aged 2 to 10 in good health. The chain links TRBV5-1 to TRBJ2-5; D perhaps matches TRBD2 (6 bases). The sequenced material came from blood. The CDR3 nucleotides are TGCGCCAGCAGCTGCTATTCTAGCGCTCAAGAGACCCAGTACTTC. This gives the protein CASSCYSSAQETQYF.